A single sample gave rise to the 15 T cell receptor beta chains below, sequenced in a study of blood T cell repertoires in COVID-19. Method: immunoSEQ multiplex PCR; TCRdb's copy keeps in-frame clones and lacks some. The sample contains 80,000 to 100,000 clones, 70% to 90% of which appear only once. The material sequenced was peripheral blood. Receptors originate from a woman aged 80 or older in a cohort sampled during active or convalescent COVID-19.

The rearrangement uses TRBV11-2 and TRBJ2-5; perhaps TRBD2 as D (5 bases). V was pared by 0 bases and J by 5 bases, with 7 bases between. The germline V gene encodes CDR1 SGHAT and CDR2 FQNNGV. The CDR3 length is 13 residues. The CDR3 sequence: CASSLDPGETQYF. The CDR3 nucleotides are TGTGCCAGCAGCTTAGATCCGGGGGAGACCCAGTACTTC.

This chain joins TRBV5-1 and TRBJ2-3; TRBD1 aligns across 8 bases. J was trimmed by 1 base and V by 4 bases; bases with no gene match: 2. Per germline, CDR1 SGHRS and CDR2 YFSETQ. The CDR3 totals 14 residues. The CDR3 sequence: CASSVTGGTDTQYF. The CDR3 coding sequence is TGCGCCAGCAGCGTGACAGGGGGCACAGATACGCAGTATTTT.

V is TRBV11-3 and J is TRBJ1-2; TRBD1 matches 9 bases. Germline V lookup: CDR1 SGHNT, CDR2 YENEEA. The CDR3 loop spans 15 amino acids. V shed 3 bases, J shed 8 bases, and the junction held 10 bases outside the gene matches. CDR3 DNA sequence: TGTGCCAGCAGCTTGTACAGGGGGCGAGAAGAAGGCTACACCTTC. This gives the protein CASSLYRGREEGYTF. Full variable domain (remainder filled in from reference TRBV11-3 and TRBJ1-2): EAGVVQSPRYKIIEKKQPVAFWCNPISGHNTLYWYLQNLGQGPELLIRYENEEAVDDSQLPKDRFSAERLKGVDSTLKIQPAELGDSAVYLCASSLYRGREEGYTFGSGTRLTVV.

This chain uses TRBV5-1 with TRBJ1-5; TRBD1 agrees at 7 bases. The germline gives CDR1 SGHRS, CDR2 YFSETQ. This CDR3 is built from 14 residues. V lost 2 bases to trimming and J lost 7 bases; unmatched junction nucleotides: 6. In DNA form, the CDR3 reads TGCGCCAGCAGCTTACAGGGGCTTGAACAGCCCCAGCATTTT. It encodes CASSLQGLEQPQHF.

The rearrangement links TRBV5-1 to TRBJ2-1, with a possible D match to TRBD2 (6 bases). Germline lookup yields CDR1 SGHRS and CDR2 YFSETQ. The CDR3 has 15 residues. Between the trimmed V and J ends, which lost 2 bases and 4 bases, there was a span of 13 bases. CDR3: CASSFGDFQYNEQFF. CDR3 in DNA: TGCGCCAGCAGCTTTGGGGACTTCCAATACAATGAGCAGTTCTTC.

This clone was seen more than once but under ten times. The gene calls are TRBV5-1 and TRBJ2-1; 9 nucleotides line up with TRBD1. The CDR3 is 15 residues long. The V gene's germline CDR1 is SGHRS and CDR2 YFSETQ. Germline trimming cut 4 bases from V and 8 bases from J; bases unmatched to any gene: 10. The CDR3 region is CASSLAWDRVYEQFF. The CDR3 coding sequence is TGCGCCAGCAGCCTGGCCTGGGACAGGGTGTATGAGCAGTTCTTC.

The chain links TRBV23-1 to TRBJ1-2; maybe TRBD1 (5 bases). TRBV23-1 is known as an ORF, though its function is uncertain. The CDR3 is made up of 16 amino acids. The V end lost 0 bases, the J end lost 2 bases, and 13 bases lay between the germline ends. CDR3 in amino acids: CASSQSNRSANYGYTF. The CDR3 DNA reads TGCGCCAGCAGTCAATCGAACAGGTCGGCCAACTATGGCTACACCTTC.

The chain uses TRBV19 and TRBJ2-5; tentative D call: TRBD1 (6 bases). The germline CDR1 and CDR2 sequences are LNHDA and SQIVND (reference sequence). This CDR3 has 17 residues. Trimming took off 1 base at V and 0 bases at J, with 15 bases between the two ends. In nucleotides, the CDR3 is TGTGCCAGTAGTATAGGTTCGGCAGGGGAATACCAAGAGACCCAGTACTTC. It specifies CASSIGSAGEYQETQYF.

This clone was observed a few times. The rearrangement uses TRBV11-1 and TRBJ1-2; the D is unclear. Trimming left V 6 bases short and J 1 base short, with 9 bases between. Germline loops: CDR1 SGHAT, CDR2 FQDESV (reference sequence). The CDR3 loop spans 13 amino acids. CDR3 nucleotides: TGTGCCAGCAGTTCTAGTAGTAACTATGGCTACACCTTC. It translates to CASSSSSNYGYTF. The entire variable domain, with the rest obtained from reference TRBV11-1 and TRBJ1-2, is as follows: EAEVAQSPRYKITEKSQAVAFWCDPISGHATLYWYRQILGQGPELLVQFQDESVVDDSQLPKDRFSAERLKGVDSTLKIQPAELGDSAMYLCASSSSSNYGYTFGSGTRLTVV.

This clone occurred a few times. J is TRBJ1-6 and V is TRBV7-9; D may be TRBD1 (5 bases). CDR1 and CDR2 (germline): SEHNR, FQNEAQ (reference sequence). This CDR3 has 17 amino acids. V dropped 0 bases and J dropped 7 bases, with 16 bases sitting between them. The CDR3 nucleotides read TGTGCCAGCAGCTTAGCAGTGGGGGGTTTTATGAATTCACCCCTCCACTTT. Encoded protein: CASSLAVGGFMNSPLHF.

This clone appeared a single time. V gene TRBV28 combines with J gene TRBJ1-2, with D perhaps matching TRBD1 (6 bases). Trimming removed 7 bases from V and 2 bases from J, with 17 bases in between. The CDR3 totals 15 residues. CDR1 and CDR2 from the germline V gene are MDHEN and SYDVKM. The CDR3 DNA is TGTGCCAGCACCCTGTACAGGGAACAAAACTATGGCTACACCTTC. Protein product: CASTLYREQNYGYTF.

This clone was seen once. The chain combines TRBV3-1 (or the pseudogene TRBV3-2) with TRBJ2-5; tentative D call: TRBD1 (5 bases). Germline CDR1 reads LGHDT; CDR2 reads YNNKEL (reference sequence). Trimming left V 3 bases short and J 0 bases short, with 8 bases between. This CDR3 is 14 amino acids long. This CDR3 is CASSHRQNQETQYF. The CDR3 DNA is TGTGCCAGCAGCCACAGACAGAACCAAGAGACCCAGTACTTC.

V usage is TRBV9 and J usage is TRBJ2-2, with TRBD2 matching 10 bases. CDR1 SGDLS and CDR2 YYNGEE come from the germline V gene. This CDR3 has 17 amino acids. V lost 4 bases to trimming and J lost 5 bases; unmatched junction nucleotides: 11. The CDR3 protein is CASSSPSSGSLTGELFF. The DNA for the CDR3 is TGTGCCAGCAGCTCCCCCTCTAGCGGGAGTCTTACCGGGGAGCTGTTTTTT.

This chain joins TRBV21-1 and TRBJ2-7; the tabulated D call, TRBD2, remains unverified against the DNA. TRBV21-1 is a listed pseudogene. CDR3 length: 17 residues. The DNA of the CDR3 is TGTGCCAGCAGCAAAGAAGCTTACCTAGCGGGAGTAGGCGAGCAGTACTTC. It translates to CASSKEAYLAGVGEQYF.

The chain employs TRBV27 and TRBJ1-3; 8 bases align to TRBD1. Germline V gene data show CDR1 as MNHEY and CDR2 as SMNVEV (reference sequence). This CDR3 has 13 amino acids. V shed 5 bases, J shed 4 bases, and the junction held 1 base outside the gene matches. The CDR3 spells CASSRDRGNTIYF. CDR3 sequence (DNA): TGTGCCAGCAGTCGGGACAGGGGAAACACCATATATTTT.